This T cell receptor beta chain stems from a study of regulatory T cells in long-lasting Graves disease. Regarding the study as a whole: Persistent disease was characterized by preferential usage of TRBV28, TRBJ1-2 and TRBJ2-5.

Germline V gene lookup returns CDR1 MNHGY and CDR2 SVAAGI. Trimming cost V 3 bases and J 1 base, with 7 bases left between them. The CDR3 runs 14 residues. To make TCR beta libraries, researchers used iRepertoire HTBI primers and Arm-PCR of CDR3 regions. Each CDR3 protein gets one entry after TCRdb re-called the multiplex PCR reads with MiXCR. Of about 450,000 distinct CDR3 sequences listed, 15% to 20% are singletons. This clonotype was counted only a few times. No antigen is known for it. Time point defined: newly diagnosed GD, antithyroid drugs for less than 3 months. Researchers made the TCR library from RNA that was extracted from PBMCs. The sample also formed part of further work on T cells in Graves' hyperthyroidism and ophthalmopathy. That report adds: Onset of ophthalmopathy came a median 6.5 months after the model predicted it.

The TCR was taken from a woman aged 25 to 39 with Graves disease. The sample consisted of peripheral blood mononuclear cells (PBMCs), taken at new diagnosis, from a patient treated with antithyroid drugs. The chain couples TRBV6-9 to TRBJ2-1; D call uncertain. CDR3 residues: CASSYGLSYNEQFF. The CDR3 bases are TGTGCCAGCAGTTACGGGCTATCCTACAATGAGCAGTTCTTC.